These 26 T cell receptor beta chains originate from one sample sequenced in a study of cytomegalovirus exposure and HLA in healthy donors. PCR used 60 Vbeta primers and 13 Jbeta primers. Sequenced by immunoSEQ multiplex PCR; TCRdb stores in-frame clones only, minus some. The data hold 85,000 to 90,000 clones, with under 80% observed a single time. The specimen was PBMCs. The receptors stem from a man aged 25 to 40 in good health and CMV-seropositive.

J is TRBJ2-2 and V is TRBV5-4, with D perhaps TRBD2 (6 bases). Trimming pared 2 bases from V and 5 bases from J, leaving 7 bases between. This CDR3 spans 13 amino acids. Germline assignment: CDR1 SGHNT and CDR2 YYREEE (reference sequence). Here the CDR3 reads CASSFGGTGELFF. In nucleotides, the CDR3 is TGTGCCAGCAGCTTCGGGGGTACCGGGGAGCTGTTTTTT.

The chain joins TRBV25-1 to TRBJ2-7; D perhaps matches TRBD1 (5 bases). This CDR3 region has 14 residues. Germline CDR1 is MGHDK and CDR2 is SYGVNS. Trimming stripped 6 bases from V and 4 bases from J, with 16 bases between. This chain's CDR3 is CASSRAGLVYEQYF. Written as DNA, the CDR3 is TGTGCCAGCAGCCGGGCAGGGCTAGTGTACGAGCAGTACTTC.

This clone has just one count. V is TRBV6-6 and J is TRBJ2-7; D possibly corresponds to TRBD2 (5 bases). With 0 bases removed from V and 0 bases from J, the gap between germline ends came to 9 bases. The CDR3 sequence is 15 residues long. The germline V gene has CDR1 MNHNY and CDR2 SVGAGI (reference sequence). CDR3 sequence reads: CASSYSDSYSYEQYF. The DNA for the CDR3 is TGTGCCAGCAGTTACTCGGACTCATACTCCTACGAGCAGTACTTC.

Here the CDR3 reads CASSRPSGGTNEQYF. The CDR3 DNA reads TGTGCCAGCAGCCGACCTAGCGGGGGCACGAACGAGCAGTACTTC. This chain connects TRBV5-4 to TRBJ2-7, with 10 positions matching TRBD2. This CDR3 has 15 residues. In germline, CDR1 is SGHNT, CDR2 YYREEE (reference sequence). Losses at the gene ends were 4 bases for V and 5 bases for J; bases not matched to a gene: 9.

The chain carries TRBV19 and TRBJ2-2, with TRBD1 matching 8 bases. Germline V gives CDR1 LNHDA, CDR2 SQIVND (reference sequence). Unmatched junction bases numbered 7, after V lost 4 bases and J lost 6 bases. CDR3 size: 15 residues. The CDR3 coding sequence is TGTGCCAGTAGTACGACAGGGGCTTTCGCCGGGGAGCTGTTTTTT. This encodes CASSTTGAFAGELFF.

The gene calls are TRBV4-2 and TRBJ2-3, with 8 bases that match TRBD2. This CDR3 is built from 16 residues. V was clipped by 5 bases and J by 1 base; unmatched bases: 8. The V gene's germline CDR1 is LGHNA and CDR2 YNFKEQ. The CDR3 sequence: CASSARTSPGTDTQYF. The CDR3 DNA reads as TGTGCCAGCAGCGCCCGGACTAGCCCCGGCACAGATACGCAGTATTTT.

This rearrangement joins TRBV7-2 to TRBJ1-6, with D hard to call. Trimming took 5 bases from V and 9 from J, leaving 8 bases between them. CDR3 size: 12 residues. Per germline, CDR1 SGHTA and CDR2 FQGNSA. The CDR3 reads CASSTYPSPLHF. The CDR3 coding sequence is TGTGCCAGCAGCACATACCCTTCACCCCTCCACTTT.

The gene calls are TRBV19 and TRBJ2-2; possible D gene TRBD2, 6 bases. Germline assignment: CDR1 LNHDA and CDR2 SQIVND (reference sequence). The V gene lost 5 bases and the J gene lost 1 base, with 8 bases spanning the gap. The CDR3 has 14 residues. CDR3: CASSPGLNTGELFF. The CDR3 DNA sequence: TGTGCCAGTAGTCCGGGACTGAACACCGGGGAGCTGTTTTTT.

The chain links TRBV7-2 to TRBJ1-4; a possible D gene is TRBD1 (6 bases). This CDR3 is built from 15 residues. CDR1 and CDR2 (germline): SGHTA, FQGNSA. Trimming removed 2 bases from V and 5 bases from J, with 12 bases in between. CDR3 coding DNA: TGTGCCAGCAGCTTATGGGGACATCTGAATGAAAAACTGTTTTTT. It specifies CASSLWGHLNEKLFF.

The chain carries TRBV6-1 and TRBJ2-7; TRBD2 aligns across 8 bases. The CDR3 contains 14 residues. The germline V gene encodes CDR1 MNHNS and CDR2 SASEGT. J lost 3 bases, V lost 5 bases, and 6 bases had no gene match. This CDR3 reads CASSYRRGGYEQYF. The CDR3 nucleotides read TGTGCCAGCAGTTATCGACGGGGGGGCTACGAGCAGTACTTC.

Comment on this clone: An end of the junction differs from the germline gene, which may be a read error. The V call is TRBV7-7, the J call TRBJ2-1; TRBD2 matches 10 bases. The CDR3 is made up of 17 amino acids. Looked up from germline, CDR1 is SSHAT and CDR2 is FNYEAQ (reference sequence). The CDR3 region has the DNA TGTGCTAGCAGCCCTAGCGGGGGCGGGGGGGCCTACAATGAGCAGTTCTTC. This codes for CASSPSGGGGAYNEQFF.

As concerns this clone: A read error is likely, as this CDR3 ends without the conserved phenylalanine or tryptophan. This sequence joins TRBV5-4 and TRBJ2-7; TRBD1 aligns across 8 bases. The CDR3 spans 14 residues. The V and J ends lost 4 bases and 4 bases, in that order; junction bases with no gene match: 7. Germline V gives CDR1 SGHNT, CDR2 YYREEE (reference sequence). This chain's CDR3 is CASSPAGGRYEQYL. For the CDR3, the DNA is TGTGCCAGCAGCCCCGCAGGGGGCCGGTACGAGCAGTACCTC.

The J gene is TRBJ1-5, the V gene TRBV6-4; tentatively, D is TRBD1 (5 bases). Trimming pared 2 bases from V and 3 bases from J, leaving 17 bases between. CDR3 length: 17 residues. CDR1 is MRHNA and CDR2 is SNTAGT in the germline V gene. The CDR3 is CASSDGGSDSSNQPQHF. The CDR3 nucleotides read TGTGCCAGCAGTGACGGCGGAAGCGACAGTTCCAATCAGCCCCAGCATTTT.

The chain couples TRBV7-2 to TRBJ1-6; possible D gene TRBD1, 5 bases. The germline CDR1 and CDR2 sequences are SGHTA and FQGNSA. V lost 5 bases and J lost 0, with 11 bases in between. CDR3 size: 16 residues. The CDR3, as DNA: TGTGCCAGCAGCCCCCGACAGAGCTCCTATAATTCACCCCTCCACTTT. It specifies CASSPRQSSYNSPLHF.

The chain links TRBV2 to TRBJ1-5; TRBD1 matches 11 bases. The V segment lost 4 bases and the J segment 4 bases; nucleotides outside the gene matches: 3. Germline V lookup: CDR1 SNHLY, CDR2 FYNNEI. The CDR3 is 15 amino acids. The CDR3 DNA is TGTGCCAGCAGTGGGACAGGGGGCCGTAATCAGCCCCAGCATTTT. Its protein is CASSGTGGRNQPQHF.

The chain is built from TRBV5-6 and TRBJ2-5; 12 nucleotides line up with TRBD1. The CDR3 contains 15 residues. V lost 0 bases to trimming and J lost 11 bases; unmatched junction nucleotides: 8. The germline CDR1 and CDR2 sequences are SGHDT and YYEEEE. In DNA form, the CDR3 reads TGTGCCAGCAGCTTGGTGGGGACAGGGGGCCGGGAGCAGTACTTC. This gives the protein CASSLVGTGGREQYF. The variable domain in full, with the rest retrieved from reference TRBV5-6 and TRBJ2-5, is DAGVTQSPTHLIKTRGQQVTLRCSPKSGHDTVSWYQQALGQGPQFIFQYYEEEERQRGNFPDRFSGHQFPNYSSELNVNALLLGDSALYLCASSLVGTGGREQYFGPGTRLLVL.

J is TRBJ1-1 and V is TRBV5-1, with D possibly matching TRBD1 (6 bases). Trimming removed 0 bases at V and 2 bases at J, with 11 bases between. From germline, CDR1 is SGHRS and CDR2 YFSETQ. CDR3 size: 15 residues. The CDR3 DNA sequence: TGCGCCAGCAGCTTGGTTGCAGGGGTAAACACTGAAGCTTTCTTT. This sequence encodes CASSLVAGVNTEAFF.

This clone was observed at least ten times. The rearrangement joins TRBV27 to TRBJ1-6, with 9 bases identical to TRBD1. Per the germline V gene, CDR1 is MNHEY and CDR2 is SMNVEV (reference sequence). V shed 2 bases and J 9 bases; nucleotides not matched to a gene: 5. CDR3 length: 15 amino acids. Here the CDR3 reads CASSLKDRGTSPLHF. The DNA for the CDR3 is TGTGCCAGCAGTTTAAAGGACAGGGGTACTTCACCCCTCCACTTT.

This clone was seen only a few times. The chain's CDR3 is CASSGHDRGAGNTEAFF. The CDR3 nucleotides read TGTGCCAGCAGCGGGCACGACAGGGGGGCGGGGAACACTGAAGCTTTCTTT. The chain uses TRBV9 and TRBJ1-1; 9 bases agree with TRBD1. The CDR3 has 17 residues. V dropped 3 bases and J dropped 1; count of bases not matched to a gene: 10. Germline V gene lookup returns CDR1 SGDLS and CDR2 YYNGEE.

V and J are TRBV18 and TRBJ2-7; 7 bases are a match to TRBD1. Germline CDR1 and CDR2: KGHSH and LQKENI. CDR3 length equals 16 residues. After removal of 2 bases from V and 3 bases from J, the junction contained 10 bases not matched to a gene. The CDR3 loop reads CASSPRQGAGIYEQYF. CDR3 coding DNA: TGTGCCAGCTCACCAAGACAGGGCGCAGGAATCTACGAGCAGTACTTC.

The CDR3: CASSAGGGFQETQYF. CDR3 DNA: TGTGCCAGCAGTGCGGGAGGAGGGTTCCAAGAGACCCAGTACTTC. The chain has TRBV28 and TRBJ2-5; 8 bases are a match to TRBD2. Germline loops: CDR1 MDHEN, CDR2 SYDVKM. Unmatched junction bases numbered 6, after V lost 5 bases and J lost 1 base. The CDR3 is made up of 15 amino acids.

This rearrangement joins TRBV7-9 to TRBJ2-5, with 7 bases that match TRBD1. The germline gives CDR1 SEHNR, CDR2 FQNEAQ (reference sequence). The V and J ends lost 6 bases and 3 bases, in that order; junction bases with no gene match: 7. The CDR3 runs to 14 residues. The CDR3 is CASRNRDREETQYF. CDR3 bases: TGTGCCAGCAGGAACCGGGACAGAGAAGAGACCCAGTACTTC.

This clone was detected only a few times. The CDR3 bases are TGTGCCAGCAGCTTCGGACAGGGCGTGGCTGCTGAAAAACTGTTTTTT. It codes for CASSFGQGVAAEKLFF. The V gene is TRBV7-9, the J gene TRBJ1-4, with 8 positions matching TRBD1. V dropped 3 bases and J dropped 7; count of bases not matched to a gene: 10. The germline V gene has CDR1 SEHNR and CDR2 FQNEAQ (reference sequence). The CDR3 loop spans 16 amino acids.

CDR3 in amino acids: CASSPDRAVSYEQYF. CDR3 nucleotide sequence: TGTGCCAGCAGCCCAGACAGGGCGGTCTCCTACGAGCAGTACTTC. The gene calls are TRBV7-2 and TRBJ2-7; 7 bases match TRBD1. Trimming at V came to 5 bases and at J to 0 bases, leaving 7 bases not matched to a gene. Germline values: CDR1 SGHTA, CDR2 FQGNSA. The length of the CDR3 is 15 residues.

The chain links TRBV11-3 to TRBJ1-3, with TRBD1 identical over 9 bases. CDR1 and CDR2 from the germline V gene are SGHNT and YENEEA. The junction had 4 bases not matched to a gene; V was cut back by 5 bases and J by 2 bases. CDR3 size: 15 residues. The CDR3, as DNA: TGTGCCAGCAGCCCGTGGACAGGGGCTGGAAACACCATATATTTT. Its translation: CASSPWTGAGNTIYF.

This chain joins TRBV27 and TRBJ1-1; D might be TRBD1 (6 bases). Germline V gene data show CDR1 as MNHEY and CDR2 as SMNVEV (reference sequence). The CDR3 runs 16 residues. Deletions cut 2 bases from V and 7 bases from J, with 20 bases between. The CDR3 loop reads CASSLKPGGAAIEAFF. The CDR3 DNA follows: TGTGCCAGCAGTTTAAAACCCGGGGGGGCTGCAATTGAAGCTTTCTTT.